This is a list of T cell receptor beta chains from one sample in a study of T cell responses to AZD1222 COVID-19 vaccine. Produced via immunoSEQ multiplex PCR; TCRdb's table is partial and in-frame only. The table records 65,000 to 100,000 clones, 75% to 95% of them present only once. Source: peripheral blood, taken 28 days after the second AZD1222 dose. The source of these receptors is an adult who received the AZD1222 COVID-19 vaccine. CDR3s include the opening cysteine and the closing phenylalanine or tryptophan. The D gene is left open where the match is weak. Some rows have no size entry. The others give once, few or many, or a class for an expanded clone.

len: 12; d_gene: TRBD2; j_gene: TRBJ2-1; v_gene: TRBV6-2/TRBV6-3; abundance: .; CDR3aa: CASSDGGRKEFF; CDR3nt: TGTGCCAGCAGCGACGGCGGGAGGAAAGAGTTCTTC
len: 16; d_gene: .; j_gene: TRBJ2-1; v_gene: TRBV3-1/TRBV3-2; abundance: .; CDR3aa: CASSPPDASLRGKQFF; CDR3nt: TGTGCCAGCAGCCCGCCAGACGCCTCACTGAGGGGCAAGCAGTTCTTC
len: 15; d_gene: TRBD2; j_gene: TRBJ2-3; v_gene: TRBV4-2; abundance: medium-sized; CDR3aa: CASSQGGRATDTQYF; CDR3nt: TGTGCCAGCAGCCAAGGCGGGAGGGCGACAGATACGCAGTATTTT
len: 15; d_gene: .; j_gene: TRBJ2-7; v_gene: TRBV7-6; abundance: .; CDR3aa: CASSLGGLGNYEQYF; CDR3nt: TGTGCCAGCAGCTTAGGGGGACTGGGGAACTACGAGCAGTACTTC
len: 14; d_gene: .; j_gene: TRBJ1-5; v_gene: TRBV19; abundance: .; CDR3aa: CASSGRNPGRPQHF; CDR3nt: TGTGCCAGTAGTGGGAGGAACCCCGGTCGGCCCCAGCATTTT
len: 15; d_gene: TRBD1; j_gene: TRBJ2-7; v_gene: TRBV19; abundance: few; CDR3aa: CASSAGTGSSYEQYF; CDR3nt: TGTGCCAGTAGTGCGGGGACAGGGAGCTCCTACGAGCAGTACTTC
len: 12; d_gene: .; j_gene: TRBJ1-1; v_gene: TRBV28; abundance: .; CDR3aa: CASRGMNTEAFF; CDR3nt: TGTGCCAGCAGAGGGATGAACACTGAAGCTTTCTTT
len: 14; d_gene: TRBD2; j_gene: TRBJ2-7; v_gene: TRBV29-1; abundance: .; CDR3aa: CSVGWLSGNYEQYF; CDR3nt: TGCAGCGTTGGGTGGCTTAGCGGGAACTACGAGCAGTACTTC
len: 13; d_gene: .; j_gene: TRBJ1-5; v_gene: TRBV6-5; abundance: .; CDR3aa: CASSLRRNQPQHF; CDR3nt: TGTGCCAGCAGCCTCAGGAGAAATCAGCCCCAGCATTTT
len: 16; d_gene: TRBD2; j_gene: TRBJ2-7; v_gene: TRBV4-3; abundance: .; CDR3aa: CASSQGGTSGGNEQYF; CDR3nt: TGCGCCAGCAGCCAGGGGGGGACTAGCGGAGGGAACGAGCAGTACTTC
len: 14; d_gene: .; j_gene: TRBJ1-5; v_gene: TRBV19; abundance: .; CDR3aa: CASSMGPAKRPQHF; CDR3nt: TGTGCCAGTAGTATGGGACCAGCTAAAAGGCCCCAGCATTTT
len: 17; d_gene: TRBD2; j_gene: TRBJ2-7; v_gene: TRBV5-4; abundance: .; CDR3aa: CASSLGLSGRYQGEQYF; CDR3nt: TGTGCCAGCAGCTTGGGGTTGAGCGGGAGGTACCAGGGGGAGCAGTACTTC
len: 15; d_gene: TRBD1; j_gene: TRBJ2-5; v_gene: TRBV19; abundance: .; CDR3aa: CASSLGTGGAGTQYF; CDR3nt: TGTGCCAGTAGCCTCGGGACAGGGGGCGCGGGGACCCAGTACTTC
len: 15; d_gene: TRBD1; j_gene: TRBJ1-2; v_gene: TRBV27; abundance: .; CDR3aa: CASTSRTGPAYGYTF; CDR3nt: TGTGCCAGCACCTCCCGGACAGGACCAGCCTATGGCTACACCTTC
len: 14; d_gene: .; j_gene: TRBJ2-3; v_gene: TRBV18; abundance: .; CDR3aa: CASSPGAYSDTQYF; CDR3nt: TGTGCCAGCTCACCAGGAGCGTACTCAGATACGCAGTATTTT
len: 15; d_gene: TRBD1; j_gene: TRBJ1-1; v_gene: TRBV18; abundance: .; CDR3aa: CASSPPGQGTTEAFF; CDR3nt: TGTGCCAGCTCACCCCCGGGACAGGGAACCACTGAAGCTTTCTTT
len: 15; d_gene: .; j_gene: TRBJ2-1; v_gene: TRBV11-3; abundance: once; CDR3aa: CASSLGGARGNEQFF; CDR3nt: TGTGCCAGCAGCTTGGGCGGAGCCCGGGGGAATGAGCAGTTCTTC
len: 15; d_gene: .; j_gene: TRBJ2-2; v_gene: TRBV9; abundance: .; CDR3aa: CASSVWEANTGELFF; CDR3nt: TGTGCCAGCAGCGTATGGGAGGCGAACACCGGGGAGCTGTTTTTT
len: 14; d_gene: TRBD2; j_gene: TRBJ2-3; v_gene: TRBV6-5; abundance: .; CDR3aa: CASSRTSGTDTQYF; CDR3nt: TGTGCCAGCAGCCGGACTAGCGGCACAGATACGCAGTATTTT
len: 13; d_gene: .; j_gene: TRBJ2-1; v_gene: TRBV12-3/TRBV12-4; abundance: .; CDR3aa: CASSSRPGVEQFF; CDR3nt: TGTGCCAGCAGTTCCCGGCCGGGAGTAGAGCAGTTCTTC
len: 15; d_gene: .; j_gene: TRBJ1-5; v_gene: TRBV19; abundance: .; CDR3aa: CASNKGRGSNQPQHF; CDR3nt: TGTGCCAGTAACAAGGGGCGAGGTAGCAATCAGCCCCAGCATTTT
len: 15; d_gene: TRBD2; j_gene: TRBJ2-1; v_gene: TRBV5-1; abundance: .; CDR3aa: CASSSNRGDLAGGIF; CDR3nt: TGCGCCAGCAGCTCAAACAGGGGGGACCTAGCGGGAGGGATCTTC
len: 18; d_gene: TRBD2; j_gene: TRBJ2-3; v_gene: TRBV24-1; abundance: .; CDR3aa: CATSGGSGLAGVGDTQYF; CDR3nt: TGTGCCACCAGTGGGGGATCGGGGCTAGCGGGAGTTGGAGATACGCAGTATTTT
len: 16; d_gene: .; j_gene: TRBJ2-7; v_gene: TRBV21-1; abundance: few; CDR3aa: CASSKLRTGVLNEQYF; CDR3nt: TGTGCCAGCAGCAAATTGAGGACAGGGGTATTGAACGAGCAGTACTTC
len: 15; d_gene: .; j_gene: TRBJ1-5; v_gene: TRBV6-5; abundance: once; CDR3aa: CASSYKAGLGQPQHF; CDR3nt: TGTGCCAGCAGTTATAAGGCAGGGCTGGGGCAGCCCCAGCATTTT
len: 12; d_gene: .; j_gene: TRBJ2-7; v_gene: TRBV28; abundance: .; CDR3aa: CASGGFLYEQYF; CDR3nt: TGTGCCAGCGGAGGGTTCCTCTACGAGCAGTACTTC
len: 14; d_gene: TRBD1; j_gene: TRBJ1-5; v_gene: TRBV27; abundance: .; CDR3aa: CASREQGSTQPQHF; CDR3nt: TGTGCCAGCAGAGAACAGGGGTCCACTCAGCCCCAGCATTTT
len: 16; d_gene: .; j_gene: TRBJ2-2; v_gene: TRBV28; abundance: .; CDR3aa: CASSSPGAANTGELFF; CDR3nt: TGTGCCAGCAGTTCCCCCGGGGCGGCGAACACCGGGGAGCTGTTTTTT
len: 13; d_gene: .; j_gene: TRBJ2-2; v_gene: TRBV28; abundance: .; CDR3aa: CASRGGLIGELFF; CDR3nt: TGTGCCAGCAGGGGGGGATTGATCGGGGAGCTGTTTTTT
len: 14; d_gene: TRBD1; j_gene: TRBJ2-7; v_gene: TRBV18; abundance: .; CDR3aa: CASSPKQGVLGQYF; CDR3nt: TGTGCCAGCTCACCAAAACAGGGGGTTTTGGGGCAGTACTTC
len: 15; d_gene: .; j_gene: TRBJ2-3; v_gene: TRBV14; abundance: once; CDR3aa: CASSPRQTSTDTQYF; CDR3nt: TGTGCCAGCAGCCCCCGACAGACTAGCACAGATACGCAGTATTTT
len: 16; d_gene: TRBD1; j_gene: TRBJ1-1; v_gene: TRBV27; abundance: .; CDR3aa: CASSPTSDRIGTEAFF; CDR3nt: TGTGCCAGCAGTCCCACTTCGGACAGGATAGGCACTGAAGCTTTCTTT
len: 16; d_gene: TRBD1; j_gene: TRBJ2-3; v_gene: TRBV7-6; abundance: .; CDR3aa: CASSITGGPSTDTQYF; CDR3nt: TGTGCCAGCAGCATTACAGGGGGCCCAAGCACAGATACGCAGTATTTT
len: 17; d_gene: TRBD2; j_gene: TRBJ2-2; v_gene: TRBV19; abundance: .; CDR3aa: CASSIGRGRAGTGELFF; CDR3nt: TGTGCCAGTAGTATAGGCCGCGGGAGGGCGGGCACCGGGGAGCTGTTTTTT
len: 13; d_gene: .; j_gene: TRBJ1-2; v_gene: TRBV3-1/TRBV3-2; abundance: .; CDR3aa: CASSQDGGYGYTF; CDR3nt: TGTGCCAGCAGCCAAGATGGGGGGTATGGCTACACCTTC
len: 15; d_gene: .; j_gene: TRBJ1-5; v_gene: TRBV5-6; abundance: .; CDR3aa: CASSQALGEGQPQHF; CDR3nt: TGTGCCAGCAGCCAGGCTCTGGGAGAGGGACAGCCCCAGCATTTT
len: 14; d_gene: TRBD2; j_gene: TRBJ2-7; v_gene: TRBV7-2; abundance: .; CDR3aa: CASSWTSGTYEQYF; CDR3nt: TGTGCCAGCAGCTGGACTAGCGGGACCTACGAGCAGTACTTC
len: 15; d_gene: TRBD1; j_gene: TRBJ2-7; v_gene: TRBV7-2; abundance: .; CDR3aa: CASSLAGTGAYEQYF; CDR3nt: TGTGCCAGCAGCTTAGCGGGGACAGGGGCCTACGAGCAGTACTTC
len: 17; d_gene: TRBD1; j_gene: TRBJ1-4; v_gene: TRBV7-9; abundance: .; CDR3aa: CASSLLGQGGTNEKLFF; CDR3nt: TGTGCCAGCAGCCTCCTGGGACAGGGAGGAACTAATGAAAAACTGTTTTTT
len: 14; d_gene: TRBD1; j_gene: TRBJ2-7; v_gene: TRBV7-2; abundance: .; CDR3aa: CASSLVHRGHEQYF; CDR3nt: TGTGCCAGCAGCTTAGTACACAGGGGGCACGAGCAGTACTTC
len: 14; d_gene: .; j_gene: TRBJ2-7; v_gene: TRBV4-2; abundance: .; CDR3aa: CASSQERVSYEQYF; CDR3nt: TGTGCCAGCAGCCAAGAACGCGTGTCCTACGAGCAGTACTTC
len: 15; d_gene: .; j_gene: TRBJ2-3; v_gene: TRBV7-3; abundance: .; CDR3aa: CASSAGSPPTDTQYF; CDR3nt: TGTGCCAGCAGCGCAGGGAGTCCGCCCACAGATACGCAGTATTTT
len: 15; d_gene: TRBD1; j_gene: TRBJ1-6; v_gene: TRBV30; abundance: .; CDR3aa: CAWSVRGQGDSPLHF; CDR3nt: TGTGCCTGGAGTGTAAGAGGACAGGGGGATTCACCCCTCCACTTT
len: 16; d_gene: TRBD1; j_gene: TRBJ2-2; v_gene: TRBV5-1; abundance: .; CDR3aa: CASSRTGPANTGELFF; CDR3nt: TGCGCCAGCAGCAGGACAGGCCCCGCGAACACCGGGGAGCTGTTTTTT
len: 14; d_gene: .; j_gene: TRBJ1-6; v_gene: TRBV28; abundance: .; CDR3aa: CASSSGDYNSPLHF; CDR3nt: TGTGCCAGCAGTTCGGGGGACTATAATTCACCCCTCCACTTT
len: 15; d_gene: TRBD2; j_gene: TRBJ2-7; v_gene: TRBV6-2/TRBV6-3; abundance: .; CDR3aa: CASSYFAGGRYEQYF; CDR3nt: TGTGCCAGCAGTTACTTCGCGGGAGGGCGATACGAGCAGTACTTC
len: 15; d_gene: TRBD2; j_gene: TRBJ2-7; v_gene: TRBV4-3; abundance: .; CDR3aa: CASSQGWEGIYEQYF; CDR3nt: TGCGCCAGCAGCCAAGGTTGGGAGGGAATTTACGAGCAGTACTTC
len: 14; d_gene: TRBD2; j_gene: TRBJ2-7; v_gene: TRBV29-1; abundance: .; CDR3aa: CSVLGLAGVYEQYF; CDR3nt: TGCAGCGTGCTCGGACTAGCGGGAGTCTACGAGCAGTACTTC
len: 13; d_gene: .; j_gene: TRBJ2-1; v_gene: TRBV24-1; abundance: .; CDR3aa: CATSGTTYNEQFF; CDR3nt: TGTGCCACCAGTGGGACAACCTACAATGAGCAGTTCTTC
len: 15; d_gene: .; j_gene: TRBJ2-3; v_gene: TRBV5-1; abundance: .; CDR3aa: CASSLRQPPTDTQYF; CDR3nt: TGCGCCAGCAGCTTGAGACAGCCTCCCACAGATACGCAGTATTTT
len: 14; d_gene: TRBD1; j_gene: TRBJ1-5; v_gene: TRBV11-2; abundance: .; CDR3aa: CASSPGQGSKPQHF; CDR3nt: TGTGCCAGCAGCCCAGGACAGGGGAGCAAGCCCCAGCATTTT
len: 17; d_gene: .; j_gene: TRBJ2-1; v_gene: TRBV7-6; abundance: once; CDR3aa: CASSTRAGDTNYNEQFF; CDR3nt: TGTGCCAGCAGCACCCGAGCCGGGGACACGAACTACAATGAGCAGTTCTTC
len: 17; d_gene: TRBD2; j_gene: TRBJ2-1; v_gene: TRBV3-1/TRBV3-2; abundance: .; CDR3aa: CASSQYTTSGGGNEQFF; CDR3nt: TGTGCCAGCAGCCAGTATACGACTAGCGGGGGCGGGAATGAGCAGTTCTTC
len: 16; d_gene: .; j_gene: TRBJ2-2; v_gene: TRBV5-1; abundance: .; CDR3aa: CASKDRIHANTGELFF; CDR3nt: TGCGCCAGCAAAGACAGAATACATGCGAACACCGGGGAGCTGTTTTTT